Shown below are 10 T cell receptor beta chains from a single sample sequenced in a study of cytomegalovirus exposure and HLA in healthy donors (dated by TCRdb to the late 2010s). Library method: the immunoSEQ multiplex PCR assay. The multiplex PCR relied on a mix of 60 forward primers for TCR Vbeta segments and 13 reverse primers for TCR Jbeta segments. TCRdb carries this immuneACCESS record with in-frame sequences only. Its versions omit some clonotypes, under half of them owing to an unresolved V gene in the studies checked, with the rest unexplained. Recorded for this sample are approximately 150,000 clones; 60% to 80% of them occurred a single time. Of the sample, just under 5% falls within the top ten clones. The sequenced sample was PBMCs. The receptors shown here come from a male donor in good health and CMV-seronegative.

In DNA, the CDR3 is TGTGCCAGCTCACCCGACAGGGGCAGGGGTCAGCCCCAGCATTTT. Its translation is CASSPDRGRGQPQHF. J is TRBJ1-5 and V is TRBV18; 8 nucleotides align to TRBD1. J lost 6 bases, V lost 3 bases, and 7 bases had no gene match. Germline lookup yields CDR1 KGHSH and CDR2 LQKENI. The CDR3 runs to 15 residues.

The chain is built from TRBV30 and TRBJ1-2, with 7 bases aligning to TRBD1. Germline-derived CDR1 and CDR2 are GTSNPN and SVGIG (reference sequence). The CDR3 totals 15 residues. Trimming at V came to 2 bases and at J to 4 bases, leaving 10 bases not matched to a gene. CDR3 sequence reads: CAWSPIRGRSYGYTF. As DNA, the CDR3 is TGTGCCTGGAGTCCCATTAGGGGGCGAAGCTATGGCTACACCTTC. The whole variable domain, filled in from reference TRBV30 and TRBJ1-2, reads SQTIHQWPATLVQPVGSPLSLECTVEGTSNPNLYWYRQAAGRGLQLLFYSVGIGQISSEVPQNLSASRPQDRQFILSSKKLLLSDSGFYLCAWSPIRGRSYGYTFGSGTRLTVV.

The CDR3 is CASSFTYNEQFF. Here the CDR3 DNA reads TGTGCCAGCAGCTTTACCTACAATGAGCAGTTCTTC. The chain combines TRBV7-3 with TRBJ2-1; the D is unclear. The V gene's germline CDR1 is SGHTA and CDR2 FQGTGA. The CDR3 totals 12 residues. The V end lost 3 bases, the J end lost 2 bases, and 2 bases lay between the germline ends.

The rearrangement joins TRBV5-3 to TRBJ1-5; 9 bases are shared with TRBD1. TRBV5-3 falls under the ORF class, with uncertain function. The CDR3 is made up of 16 amino acids. The ends lost 4 bases at V and 3 bases at J; junction bases unmatched: 8. The CDR3 protein is CARSVGTGIVNQPQHF. The CDR3 DNA follows: TGTGCCAGAAGCGTGGGGACAGGGATCGTCAATCAGCCCCAGCATTTT.

The V call is TRBV9, the J call TRBJ2-1; TRBD1 agrees at 8 bases. Trimming removed 3 bases from V and 3 bases from J; junction bases left unmatched: 8. This CDR3 has 16 residues. CDR1 and CDR2 from the germline V gene are SGDLS and YYNGEE. The CDR3 nucleotides are TGTGCCAGCAGCGGAAGCTCCGGGACAGGCTACAATGAGCAGTTCTTC. This gives the protein CASSGSSGTGYNEQFF.

The table lists this clone with a count of one. The chain uses TRBV19 and TRBJ1-2; D is undetermined. The V end was cut by 10 bases, the J end by 4 bases, with 16 bases between. The CDR3 spans 13 residues. Germline CDR1 LNHDA, CDR2 SQIVND (reference sequence). The CDR3 nucleotides read TGTGCCACTGCCTGGGGAGGAATCTATGGCTACACCTTC. Translated: CATAWGGIYGYTF.

The sample holds a few counts of this clone. The chain joins TRBV18 to TRBJ1-1; the D is unclear. The ends were cut back, 2 bases at V and 1 base at J, with 20 bases in the middle. The germline gives CDR1 KGHSH, CDR2 LQKENI. The CDR3 sequence is 18 residues long. CDR3: CASSPDGAAGRRNTEAFF. Written as DNA, the CDR3 is TGTGCCAGCTCACCAGACGGAGCGGCAGGTCGTAGGAACACTGAAGCTTTCTTT.

This clone was recorded once. The chain links TRBV30 to TRBJ2-7, with a possible D match to TRBD1 (6 bases). The V end lost 1 base, the J end lost 5 bases, and 6 bases lay between the germline ends. Germline lookup yields CDR1 GTSNPN and CDR2 SVGIG (reference sequence). The CDR3 loop spans 11 amino acids. DNA of the CDR3: TGTGCCTGGAGTGGGGGGCACGAGCAGTACTTC. It specifies CAWSGGHEQYF.

The chain joins TRBV30 to TRBJ2-7; the D gene is possibly TRBD2 (6 bases). In germline, CDR1 is GTSNPN, CDR2 SVGIG (reference sequence). V was cut by 5 bases and J by 3 bases, with 14 bases left in between. This CDR3 comprises 13 residues. The CDR3 DNA is TGTGCCTGGGGGGTGGGGGGTGACTACGAGCAGTACTTC. As protein: CAWGVGGDYEQYF.

As DNA, the CDR3 is TGTGCCAGCAGTTCAGGGAAGGGGACTGAAGCTTTCTTT. As protein: CASSSGKGTEAFF. This chain connects TRBV7-9 to TRBJ1-1, with TRBD1 as a possible D gene (5 bases). With 6 bases removed from V and 5 bases from J, the gap between germline ends came to 13 bases. The CDR3 has 13 residues. The germline gives CDR1 SEHNR, CDR2 FQNEAQ (reference sequence).